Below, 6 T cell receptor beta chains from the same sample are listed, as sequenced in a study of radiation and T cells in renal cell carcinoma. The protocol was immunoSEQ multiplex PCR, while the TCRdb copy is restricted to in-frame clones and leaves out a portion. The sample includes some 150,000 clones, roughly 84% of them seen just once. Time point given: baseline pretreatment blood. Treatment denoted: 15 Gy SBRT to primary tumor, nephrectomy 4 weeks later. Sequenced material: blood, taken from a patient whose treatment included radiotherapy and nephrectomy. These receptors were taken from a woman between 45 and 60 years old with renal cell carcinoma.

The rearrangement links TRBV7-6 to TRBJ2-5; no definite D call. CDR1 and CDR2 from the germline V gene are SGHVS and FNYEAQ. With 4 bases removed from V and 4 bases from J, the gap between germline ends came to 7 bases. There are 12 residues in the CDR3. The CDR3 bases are TGTGCCAGCAGCTCTGTGGGAGAGACCCAGTACTTC. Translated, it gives CASSSVGETQYF.

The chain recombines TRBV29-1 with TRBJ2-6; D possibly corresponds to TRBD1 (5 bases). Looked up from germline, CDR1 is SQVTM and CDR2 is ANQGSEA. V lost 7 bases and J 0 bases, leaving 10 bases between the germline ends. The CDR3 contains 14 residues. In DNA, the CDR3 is TGCAGCGCTTCGACAGCCTCTGGGGCCAACGTCCTGACTTTC. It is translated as CSASTASGANVLTF. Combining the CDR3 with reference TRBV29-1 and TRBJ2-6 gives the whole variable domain SAVISQKPSRDICQRGTSLTIQCQVDSQVTMMFWYRQQPGQSLTLIATANQGSEATYESGFVIDKFPISRPNLTFSTLTVSNMSPEDSSIYLCSASTASGANVLTFGAGSRLTVL.

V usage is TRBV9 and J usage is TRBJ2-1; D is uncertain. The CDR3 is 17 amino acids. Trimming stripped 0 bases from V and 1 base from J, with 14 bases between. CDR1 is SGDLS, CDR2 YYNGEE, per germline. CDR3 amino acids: CASSVDGSQISYNEQFF. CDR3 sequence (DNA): TGTGCCAGCAGCGTAGATGGGTCCCAGATTTCCTACAATGAGCAGTTCTTC.

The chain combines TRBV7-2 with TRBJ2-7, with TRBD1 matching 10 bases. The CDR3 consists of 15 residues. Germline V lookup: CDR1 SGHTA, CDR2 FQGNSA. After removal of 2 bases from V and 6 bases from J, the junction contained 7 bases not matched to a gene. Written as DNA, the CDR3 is TGTGCCAGCAGCTTAACGACAGGGGGCCTAGGCGAGCAGTACTTC. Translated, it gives CASSLTTGGLGEQYF.

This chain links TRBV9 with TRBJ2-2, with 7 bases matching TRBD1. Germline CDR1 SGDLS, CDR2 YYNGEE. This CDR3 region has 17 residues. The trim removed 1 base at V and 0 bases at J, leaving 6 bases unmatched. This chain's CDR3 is CASSVPGQSSNTGELFF. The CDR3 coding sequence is TGTGCCAGCAGCGTACCGGGACAGAGCTCGAACACCGGGGAGCTGTTTTTT.

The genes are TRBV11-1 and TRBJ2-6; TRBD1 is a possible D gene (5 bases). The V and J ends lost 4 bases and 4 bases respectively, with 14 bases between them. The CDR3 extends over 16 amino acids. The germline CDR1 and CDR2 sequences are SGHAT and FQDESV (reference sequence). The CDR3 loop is CASSSTELSGANVLTF. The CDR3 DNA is TGTGCCAGCAGCTCGACAGAGCTCTCAGGGGCCAACGTCCTGACTTTC.